The 27 T cell receptor beta chains listed next were all sequenced from one sample in a study of T cell changes during pregnancy in multiple sclerosis. The method was immunoSEQ multiplex PCR; TCRdb's version includes in-frame clones alone and lacks a portion of them. There are tens of thousands of clones in the sample; 85% to 90% occur only once, and around 8% lies in the top ten. The starting material was CD8+ T cells from peripheral blood mononuclear cells, obtained before pregnancy. The receptor set was obtained from a female donor with multiple sclerosis, enrolled in a pregnancy study.

This clone is a singleton in its sample. The rearrangement uses TRBV4-3 and TRBJ2-5; D is unresolved. The CDR3 has 16 amino acids. V was trimmed by 0 bases and J by 2 bases, leaving 13 bases between them. Per germline, CDR1 LGHNA and CDR2 YSLEER. The CDR3 nucleotides are TGCGCCAGCAGCCAAGAATGGGTCAAGCGACAAGAGACCCAGTACTTC. Residues: CASSQEWVKRQETQYF.

The chain couples TRBV27 to TRBJ2-1, with D possibly TRBD1 on 6 matching bases. This CDR3 is built from 15 residues. CDR1 MNHEY and CDR2 SMNVEV come from the germline V gene (reference sequence). Between the trimmed V and J ends, which lost 5 bases and 9 bases, there was a span of 20 bases. CDR3 bases: TGTGCCAGCAGTCCGAGACAGGAGGCCTTGGCTGAGCAGTTCTTC. It specifies CASSPRQEALAEQFF.

The chain joins TRBV7-8 to TRBJ1-4; D is unresolved. With 5 bases removed from V and 4 bases from J, the gap between germline ends came to 11 bases. The CDR3 has 14 amino acids. Germline V gene data show CDR1 as SGHVS and CDR2 as FQNEAQ. CDR3: CASSLRELNEKLFF. The CDR3 nucleotides read TGTGCCAGCAGCCTTAGGGAGCTTAATGAAAAACTGTTTTTT.

The V gene is TRBV11-3, the J gene TRBJ1-6; no clear D. Between the trimmed V and J ends, which lost 3 bases and 6 bases, there was a span of 6 bases. CDR3 length equals 13 residues. The germline CDR1 and CDR2 sequences are SGHNT and YENEEA. In DNA form, the CDR3 reads TGTGCCAGCAGCTTTTACAGTAATTCACCCCTCCACTTT. Amino acid sequence: CASSFYSNSPLHF.

The chain couples TRBV7-9 to TRBJ2-3, with D possibly being TRBD1 (6 bases). The CDR3 covers 14 residues. The germline V gene has CDR1 SEHNR and CDR2 FQNEAQ (reference sequence). V lost 4 bases to trimming and J lost 3 bases, with 11 bases between them. The CDR3 coding sequence is TGTGCCAGCAGCTCGGGGACACCTACAGATACGCAGTATTTT. Its protein is CASSSGTPTDTQYF.

V and J are TRBV28 and TRBJ2-7; TRBD2 might be the D (5 bases). Germline-derived CDR1 and CDR2 are MDHEN and SYDVKM. The V and J ends lost 6 bases and 7 bases respectively, with 22 bases between them. The CDR3 length is 15 residues. CDR3 sequence: CASSPLTGELGEQYF. As DNA, the CDR3 is TGTGCCAGCAGCCCTTTGACCGGGGAATTGGGAGAGCAGTACTTC.

The chain has TRBV7-9 and TRBJ1-3; possibly TRBD1 for D (6 bases). CDR3 length equals 15 residues. Germline CDR1 reads SEHNR; CDR2 reads FQNEAQ (reference sequence). Between the trimmed V and J ends, which lost 2 bases and 4 bases, there was a span of 12 bases. CDR3 nucleotide sequence: TGTGCCAGCAGCTTACAGGGGATGAAAGGAAACACCATATATTTT. It codes for CASSLQGMKGNTIYF. Full variable domain (remainder filled in from reference TRBV7-9 and TRBJ1-3): DTGVSQNPRHKITKRGQNVTFRCDPISEHNRLYWYRQTLGQGPEFLTYFQNEAQLEKSRLLSDRFSAERPKGSFSTLEIQRTEQGDSAMYLCASSLQGMKGNTIYFGEGSWLTVV.

The chain recombines TRBV15 with TRBJ1-6, with D uncertain. Looked up from germline, CDR1 is LNHNV and CDR2 is YYDKDF (reference sequence). Trimming cost V 5 bases and J 11 bases, with 16 bases left between them. The CDR3 contains 14 residues. CDR3: CATSSNLSPTPLHF. Written as DNA, the CDR3 is TGTGCCACCAGCTCGAACTTGTCCCCCACACCCCTCCACTTT.

The chain combines TRBV6-5 with TRBJ1-1, with 8 bases matching TRBD1. With 1 base clipped from V and 7 bases from J, the junction kept 2 bases outside the gene matches. CDR3 size: 13 residues. CDR1 and CDR2 (germline): MNHEY, SVGAGI. CDR3 DNA sequence: TGTGCCAGCAGTTACTTAGGACAGGGTGAAGCTTTCTTT. This gives the protein CASSYLGQGEAFF.

V is TRBV19 and J is TRBJ1-6; unclear D gene. V was cut by 3 bases and J by 10 bases, with 10 bases left in between. Germline lookup yields CDR1 LNHDA and CDR2 SQIVND (reference sequence). CDR3 length: 13 amino acids. CDR3 in amino acids: CASSMGQNSPLHF. In DNA, the CDR3 is TGTGCCAGTAGTATGGGCCAAAACTCACCCCTCCACTTT.

The chain combines TRBV27 with TRBJ2-1; tentative D call: TRBD1 (6 bases). In germline, CDR1 is MNHEY, CDR2 SMNVEV (reference sequence). Between the trimmed V and J ends, which lost 2 bases and 0 bases, there was a span of 8 bases. The CDR3 is 15 residues long. The CDR3 DNA sequence: TGTGCCAGCAGTTTAAGGGGGAGCTCCTACAATGAGCAGTTCTTC. It translates to CASSLRGSSYNEQFF.

In the case of this clone: This specimen includes other DNA sequences encoding the same CDR3. CDR3: CASSGTGEYTEAFF. The DNA of the CDR3 is TGTGCCAGCTCCGGGACAGGGGAATACACTGAAGCTTTCTTT. The chain joins TRBV18 to TRBJ1-1, with 10 positions matching TRBD1. The CDR3 is made up of 14 amino acids. V trimming: 6 bases; J trimming: 3 bases; junction bases outside the gene matches: 4. The V gene's germline CDR1 is KGHSH and CDR2 LQKENI.

This clone was detected a few times. The J gene is TRBJ2-1, the V gene TRBV7-9; TRBD2 aligns across 8 bases. This CDR3 has 15 residues. Trimming took 4 bases from V and 6 from J; bases not matched to a gene: 8. Germline values: CDR1 SEHNR, CDR2 FQNEAQ (reference sequence). CDR3 sequence (DNA): TGTGCCAGCAGCTCCCCCTCCCGGGGGGGCAATGAGCAGTTCTTC. It specifies CASSSPSRGGNEQFF.

V and J are TRBV4-3 and TRBJ2-3; D is perhaps TRBD2 (6 bases). CDR1 LGHNA and CDR2 YSLEER come from the germline V gene. CDR3 size: 16 residues. Trimming cost V 4 bases and J 6 bases, with 20 bases left between them. In DNA form, the CDR3 reads TGCGCCAGCAGCCTAGAAGACTTCGGGGGATTGGATACGCAGTATTTT. It specifies CASSLEDFGGLDTQYF.

The V and J genes are TRBV19 and TRBJ2-6, with TRBD1 identical over 9 bases. Germline-derived CDR1 and CDR2 are LNHDA and SQIVND (reference sequence). The V segment lost 7 bases and the J segment 0 bases; nucleotides outside the gene matches: 1. The CDR3 extends over 15 amino acids. CDR3 nucleotide sequence: TGTGCCAGTACGACAGGGGGCTCTGGGGCCAACGTCCTGACTTTC. Protein sequence: CASTTGGSGANVLTF. Combining the CDR3 with reference TRBV19 and TRBJ2-6 gives the whole variable domain DGGITQSPKYLFRKEGQNVTLSCEQNLNHDAMYWYRQDPGQGLRLIYYSQIVNDFQKGDIAEGYSVSREKKESFPLTVTSAQKNPTAFYLCASTTGGSGANVLTFGAGSRLTVL.

V is TRBV4-2 and J is TRBJ2-3, with 7 bases identical to TRBD1. The CDR3 length is 15 residues. Trimming removed 3 bases from V and 5 bases from J; junction bases left unmatched: 8. CDR1 is LGHNA and CDR2 is YNFKEQ in the germline V gene. The CDR3 DNA reads as TGTGCCAGCAGCCAGAGACAGGGCCGGGGAGATACGCAGTATTTT. Protein product: CASSQRQGRGDTQYF.

V usage is TRBV28 and J usage is TRBJ1-2; perhaps TRBD1 as D (5 bases). V was clipped by 5 bases and J by 5 bases, with 27 bases between them. The CDR3 consists of 18 residues. Germline V gives CDR1 MDHEN, CDR2 SYDVKM. CDR3 residues: CASSSPPGRTQLAYGYTF. Written as DNA, the CDR3 is TGTGCCAGCAGTAGCCCCCCGGGACGGACACAACTAGCTTATGGCTACACCTTC.

The chain is built from TRBV11-2 and TRBJ1-5; 8 bases map to TRBD1. Trimming took 1 base from V and 6 from J; bases not matched to a gene: 8. This CDR3 comprises 16 residues. CDR1 and CDR2 (germline): SGHAT, FQNNGV. CDR3 in amino acids: CASSLGPQGVAQPQHF. CDR3 sequence (DNA): TGTGCCAGCAGCTTAGGCCCACAGGGGGTGGCTCAGCCCCAGCATTTT.

The chain links TRBV9 to TRBJ2-5; TRBD1 might be the D (5 bases). Germline V CDR1 and CDR2: SGDLS, YYNGEE. The CDR3 length is 14 residues. V lost 1 base and J lost 3, with 10 bases in between. The CDR3 protein is CASSVSRGEETQYF. The CDR3 DNA reads TGTGCCAGCAGCGTATCAAGGGGCGAAGAGACCCAGTACTTC.

The rearrangement uses TRBV28 and TRBJ2-7; 11 nucleotides agree with TRBD1. The CDR3 loop spans 15 amino acids. After removal of 8 bases from V and 2 bases from J, the junction contained 8 bases not matched to a gene. Germline V gene sequence: CDR1 MDHEN, CDR2 SYDVKM. The CDR3 region has the DNA TGTGCCAGCTTATCCGGGACAGGGGGACCCTACGAGCAGTACTTC. Translation: CASLSGTGGPYEQYF.

This clone came up once. V usage is TRBV21-1 and J usage is TRBJ1-1; the D call of TRBD1 is as the table states it, not checked on the DNA. TRBV21-1 is a recognized pseudogene. The CDR3 is 13 residues long. In nucleotides, the CDR3 is TGTGCCAGCAGCATACAGGGGTTGGCTGAAGCTTTCTTT. Its translation is CASSIQGLAEAFF.

There are a few counts of this clone. This chain links TRBV7-2 with TRBJ1-5; D may be TRBD1 (5 bases). The CDR3 consists of 16 residues. In germline, CDR1 is SGHTA, CDR2 FQGNSA. Trimming removed 5 bases from V and 2 bases from J, with 16 bases in between. Here the CDR3 DNA reads TGTGCCAGCAGCCGCGCGGTCGGGGGAGGCAATCAGCCCCAGCATTTT. Translated: CASSRAVGGGNQPQHF.

The V call is TRBV30, the J call TRBJ2-2; 7 bases line up with TRBD1. Germline assignment: CDR1 GTSNPN and CDR2 SVGIG (reference sequence). The CDR3 loop spans 13 amino acids. Losses at the gene ends were 4 bases for V and 1 base for J; bases not matched to a gene: 0. CDR3 nucleotides: TGTGCCTGGAACAGGGGGAACACCGGGGAGCTGTTTTTT. It translates to CAWNRGNTGELFF.

V and J are TRBV30 and TRBJ1-4, with D unresolved. Germline lookup yields CDR1 GTSNPN and CDR2 SVGIG (reference sequence). This CDR3 is built from 11 residues. Trimming stripped 2 bases from V and 7 bases from J, with 5 bases between. CDR3: CAWSLSEKLFF. In DNA, the CDR3 is TGTGCCTGGAGTTTGAGTGAAAAACTGTTTTTT.

V and J are TRBV30 and TRBJ1-1; 8 bases match TRBD1. Germline V gives CDR1 GTSNPN, CDR2 SVGIG (reference sequence). J was trimmed by 4 bases and V by 2 bases; bases with no gene match: 3. CDR3 length equals 13 residues. The CDR3 here is CAWSRTGGTEAFF. Written as DNA, the CDR3 is TGTGCCTGGAGTCGAACAGGGGGCACTGAAGCTTTCTTT.

In regard to this clone: Since a much larger clone is just one base distant, this may be a read error. Other DNA sequences of this sample code for an identical CDR3. CDR3 nucleotides: TGTGCCACCAGCAGAGACGGGACAAACACCGGGGAGCTGTTTTTT. Its protein product is CATSRDGTNTGELFF. This chain joins TRBV15 and TRBJ2-2; D is possibly TRBD1 (6 bases). Per the germline V gene, CDR1 is LNHNV and CDR2 is YYDKDF (reference sequence). The CDR3 consists of 15 residues. Trimming pared 0 bases from V and 2 bases from J, leaving 7 bases between.

This clone was counted only a few times. This chain joins TRBV28 and TRBJ2-7; tentatively, D is TRBD1 (5 bases). The germline V and J ends were trimmed by 2 bases and 4 bases, with 9 bases remaining between them. The CDR3 runs to 13 residues. Germline loops: CDR1 MDHEN, CDR2 SYDVKM. The CDR3 DNA sequence: TGTGCCAGCAGTTTAAGGGGCTTGTACGAGCAGTACTTC. It specifies CASSLRGLYEQYF.